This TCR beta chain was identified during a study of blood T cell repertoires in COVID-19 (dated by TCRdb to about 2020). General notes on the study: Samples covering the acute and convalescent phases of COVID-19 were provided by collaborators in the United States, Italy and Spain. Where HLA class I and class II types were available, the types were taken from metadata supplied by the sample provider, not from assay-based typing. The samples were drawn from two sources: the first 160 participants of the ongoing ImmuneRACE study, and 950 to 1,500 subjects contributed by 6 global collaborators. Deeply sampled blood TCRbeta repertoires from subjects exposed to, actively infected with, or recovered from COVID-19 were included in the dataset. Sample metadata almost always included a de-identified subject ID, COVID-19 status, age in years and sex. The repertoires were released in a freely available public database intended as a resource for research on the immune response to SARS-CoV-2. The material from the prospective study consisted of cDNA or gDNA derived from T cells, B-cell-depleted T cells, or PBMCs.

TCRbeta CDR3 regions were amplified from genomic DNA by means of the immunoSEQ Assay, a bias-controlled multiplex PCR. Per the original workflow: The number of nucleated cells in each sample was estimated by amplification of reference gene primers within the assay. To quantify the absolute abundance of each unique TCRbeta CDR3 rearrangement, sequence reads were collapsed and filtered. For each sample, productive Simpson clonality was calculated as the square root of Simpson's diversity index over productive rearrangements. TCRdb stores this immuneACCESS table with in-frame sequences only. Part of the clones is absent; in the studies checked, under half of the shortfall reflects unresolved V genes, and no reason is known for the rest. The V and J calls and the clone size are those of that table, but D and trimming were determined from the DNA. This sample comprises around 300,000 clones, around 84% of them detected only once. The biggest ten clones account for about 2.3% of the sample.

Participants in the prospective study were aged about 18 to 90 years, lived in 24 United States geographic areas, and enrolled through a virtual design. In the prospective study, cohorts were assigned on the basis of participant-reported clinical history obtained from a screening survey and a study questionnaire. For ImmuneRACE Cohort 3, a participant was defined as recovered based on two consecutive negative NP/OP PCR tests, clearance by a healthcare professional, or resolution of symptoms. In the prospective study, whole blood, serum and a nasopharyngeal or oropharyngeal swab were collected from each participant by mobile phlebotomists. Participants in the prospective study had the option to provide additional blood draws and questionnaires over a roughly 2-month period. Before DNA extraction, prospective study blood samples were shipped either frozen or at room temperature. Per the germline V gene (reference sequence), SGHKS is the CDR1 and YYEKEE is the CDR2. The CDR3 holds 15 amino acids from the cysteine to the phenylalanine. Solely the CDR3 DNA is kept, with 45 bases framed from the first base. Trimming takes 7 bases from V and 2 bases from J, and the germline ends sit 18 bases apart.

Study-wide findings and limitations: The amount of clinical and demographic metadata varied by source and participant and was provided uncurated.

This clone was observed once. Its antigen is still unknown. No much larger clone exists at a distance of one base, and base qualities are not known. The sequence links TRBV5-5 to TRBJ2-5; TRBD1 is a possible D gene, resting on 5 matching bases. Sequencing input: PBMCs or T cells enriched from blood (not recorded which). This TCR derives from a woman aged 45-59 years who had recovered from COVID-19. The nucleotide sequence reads TGTGCCAGCTGCCTCCTAGGGGCAGATCAAGAGACCCAGTACTTC. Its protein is CASCLLGADQETQYF.